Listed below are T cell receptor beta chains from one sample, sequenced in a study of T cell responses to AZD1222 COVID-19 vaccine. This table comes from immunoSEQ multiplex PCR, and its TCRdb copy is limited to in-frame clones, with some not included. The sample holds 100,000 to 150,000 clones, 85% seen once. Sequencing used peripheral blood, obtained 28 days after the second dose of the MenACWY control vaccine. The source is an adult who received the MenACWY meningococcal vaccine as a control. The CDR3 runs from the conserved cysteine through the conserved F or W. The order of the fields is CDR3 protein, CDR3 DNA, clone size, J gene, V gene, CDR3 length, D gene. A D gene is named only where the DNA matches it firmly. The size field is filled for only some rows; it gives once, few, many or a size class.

CDR3: CASSQDRALVGEQFF
DNA: TGTGCCAGCAGCCAAGACAGGGCCTTAGTTGGCGAGCAGTTCTTC
size: few
J: TRBJ2-1
V: TRBV4-2
length: 15
D: -

CDR3: CAIVRQANTEAFF
DNA: TGTGCCATCGTCAGACAGGCGAACACTGAAGCTTTCTTT
size: -
J: TRBJ1-1
V: TRBV10-3
length: 13
D: -

CDR3: CASSQDSQPQHF
DNA: TGCGCCAGCAGCCAAGACAGTCAGCCCCAGCATTTT
size: few
J: TRBJ1-5
V: TRBV4-1
length: 12
D: -

CDR3: CASSQIQGAADTQYF
DNA: TGTGCCAGCAGTCAGATACAGGGTGCGGCGGATACGCAGTATTTT
size: -
J: TRBJ2-3
V: TRBV6-2/TRBV6-3
length: 15
D: -

CDR3: CASSLGHRASGYTF
DNA: TGTGCCAGCAGCTTAGGCCACAGGGCCTCAGGCTACACCTTC
size: -
J: TRBJ1-2
V: TRBV11-2
length: 14
D: -

CDR3: CATSRGRPGTASSGNTIYF
DNA: TGTGCCACCAGCAGAGGACGGCCGGGGACAGCAAGCTCTGGAAACACCATATATTTT
size: -
J: TRBJ1-3
V: TRBV15
length: 19
D: TRBD1

CDR3: CASSRLRSAGTSGGAGNDEQFF
DNA: TGTGCCAGTAGTAGACTTCGATCGGCGGGGACTAGCGGGGGGGCCGGTAACGATGAGCAGTTCTTC
size: -
J: TRBJ2-1
V: TRBV19
length: 22
D: TRBD2

CDR3: CASDSYNEQFF
DNA: TGTGCCAGCGACTCCTACAATGAGCAGTTCTTC
size: once
J: TRBJ2-1
V: TRBV2
length: 11
D: -

CDR3: CASRTTGSPLHF
DNA: TGTGCCAGCAGAACGACAGGTTCACCCCTCCACTTT
size: -
J: TRBJ1-6
V: TRBV6-5
length: 12
D: -

CDR3: CASSPGQGGYNEQFF
DNA: TGTGCCAGCAGCCCGGGACAGGGAGGCTACAATGAGCAGTTCTTC
size: -
J: TRBJ2-1
V: TRBV7-6
length: 15
D: TRBD1

CDR3: CASMNSNTGELFF
DNA: TGTGCCAGTATGAACTCGAACACCGGGGAGCTGTTTTTT
size: -
J: TRBJ2-2
V: TRBV19
length: 13
D: -

CDR3: CSVGRTGPETQYF
DNA: TGCAGCGTTGGACGAACAGGGCCGGAGACCCAGTACTTC
size: -
J: TRBJ2-5
V: TRBV29-1
length: 13
D: -

CDR3: CASSIQETQYF
DNA: TGTGCCAGCAGTATTCAAGAGACCCAGTACTTC
size: -
J: TRBJ2-5
V: TRBV12-3/TRBV12-4
length: 11
D: -

CDR3: CASSRLADSYEQYF
DNA: TGTGCCAGCAGTAGGCTAGCCGATTCCTACGAGCAGTACTTC
size: -
J: TRBJ2-7
V: TRBV27
length: 14
D: -

CDR3: CASTTGARTEAFF
DNA: TGCGCCAGTACGACAGGAGCACGTACTGAAGCTTTCTTT
size: -
J: TRBJ1-1
V: TRBV5-1
length: 13
D: -

CDR3: CASSQGQSAGWPQHF
DNA: TGCGCCAGCAGTCAGGGACAGTCCGCGGGATGGCCCCAGCATTTT
size: -
J: TRBJ1-5
V: TRBV23-1
length: 15
D: TRBD1

CDR3: CSVKRQGLNEQFF
DNA: TGCAGCGTAAAACGACAGGGTTTGAATGAGCAGTTCTTC
size: -
J: TRBJ2-1
V: TRBV29-1
length: 13
D: TRBD1

CDR3: CASSSGQGGGYTF
DNA: TGTGCCAGCAGCTCGGGACAGGGTGGTGGCTACACCTTC
size: -
J: TRBJ1-2
V: TRBV7-9
length: 13
D: TRBD1

CDR3: CASSSRANLRSTEAFF
DNA: TGTGCCAGTAGTTCCAGGGCCAATTTAAGGAGCACTGAAGCTTTCTTT
size: few
J: TRBJ1-1
V: TRBV19
length: 16
D: -

CDR3: CGFPGQNFREEYEQYF
DNA: TGTGGCTTTCCAGGCCAAAACTTCCGGGAGGAATACGAGCAGTACTTC
size: -
J: TRBJ2-7
V: TRBV6-6
length: 16
D: TRBD2

CDR3: CASSLATGVETQYF
DNA: TGTGCCAGCAGCTTAGCCACAGGGGTGGAGACCCAGTACTTC
size: -
J: TRBJ2-5
V: TRBV11-3
length: 14
D: TRBD1

CDR3: CASSPEPPYNSPLHF
DNA: TGTGCCAGCAGTCCCGAGCCCCCCTATAATTCACCCCTCCACTTT
size: -
J: TRBJ1-6
V: TRBV28
length: 15
D: -

CDR3: CASSLRGAASGNTIYF
DNA: TGTGCCAGCAGTCTTAGGGGGGCCGCCTCTGGAAACACCATATATTTT
size: -
J: TRBJ1-3
V: TRBV9
length: 16
D: -

CDR3: CASSLRSQRSSYEQYF
DNA: TGTGCCAGCAGCTTAAGAAGCCAGCGCTCCTCCTACGAGCAGTACTTC
size: -
J: TRBJ2-7
V: TRBV7-2
length: 16
D: -

CDR3: CASSLATSGGALDTQYF
DNA: TGCGCCAGCAGCTTGGCTACTAGCGGGGGGGCTTTGGATACGCAGTATTTT
size: -
J: TRBJ2-3
V: TRBV5-1
length: 17
D: TRBD2

CDR3: CASSSTDTQYF
DNA: TGTGCCAGCAGTAGCACAGATACGCAGTATTTT
size: -
J: TRBJ2-3
V: TRBV3-1/TRBV3-2
length: 11
D: -

CDR3: CASSPYTTGTNTEAFF
DNA: TGTGCCAGCTCACCATACACTACAGGGACGAACACTGAAGCTTTCTTT
size: -
J: TRBJ1-1
V: TRBV18
length: 16
D: -